This is a list of T cell receptor beta chains from one sample in a study of blood T cell repertoires in COVID-19. The protocol was immunoSEQ multiplex PCR, while the TCRdb copy is restricted to in-frame clones and leaves out a portion. This sample has 200,000 to 300,000 clones, with roughly 81% found just once. The sample comprised peripheral blood. The receptors come from a man aged 50 to 60 with acute or convalescent COVID-19. The CDR3 runs from the conserved cysteine through the conserved F or W. The D gene is left open where the match is weak. A row's size may be missing; if present it is once, few, many or a size class.

d_call	clone_size	j_call	v_call	cdr3_aa	cdr3_nt
TRBD1	.	TRBJ2-3	TRBV10-3	CAISVPGTGISTDTQYF	TGTGCCATCAGTGTTCCTGGGACAGGGATTAGCACAGATACGCAGTATTTT
.	once	TRBJ1-6	TRBV5-5	CATQPQQGSGSPLHF	TGTGCCACCCAGCCCCAGCAGGGGAGTGGATCACCCCTCCACTTT
TRBD1	.	TRBJ2-7	TRBV6-6	CASSYSRDRAAYEQYF	TGTGCCAGCAGTTACTCAAGGGACAGGGCAGCCTACGAGCAGTACTTC
.	once	TRBJ1-5	TRBV6-5	CASSYHAAGSGQPQHF	TGTGCCAGCAGTTACCACGCCGCAGGGTCGGGTCAGCCCCAGCATTTT
TRBD2	.	TRBJ2-5	TRBV3-1/TRBV3-2	CASSPPLAGAPETQYF	TGTGCCAGCAGCCCCCCACTAGCGGGCGCGCCAGAGACCCAGTACTTC
.	.	TRBJ1-6	TRBV5-6	CASSFDSNSPLHF	TGTGCCAGCAGCTTTGACAGTAATTCACCCCTCCACTTT
TRBD1	.	TRBJ2-7	TRBV27	CASRRPGQGLEQYF	TGTGCCAGCAGACGACCGGGACAGGGCCTCGAGCAGTACTTC
TRBD2	once	TRBJ2-1	TRBV9	CASSVVFRGSNEQFF	TGTGCCAGCAGCGTGGTATTTCGCGGGAGCAATGAGCAGTTCTTC
.	once	TRBJ1-5	TRBV5-8	CASSHESFNQPQHF	TGTGCCAGCAGCCACGAGTCGTTCAATCAGCCCCAGCATTTT
.	.	TRBJ1-3	TRBV19	CASSPNTAYSGNTIYF	TGTGCCAGTAGTCCGAATACAGCTTACTCTGGAAACACCATATATTTT
.	.	TRBJ2-7	TRBV11-1	CASSTYYEQYF	TGTGCCAGCAGCACTTATTACGAGCAGTACTTC
TRBD1	.	TRBJ1-5	TRBV3-1/TRBV3-2	CASGQGGFGQPQHF	TGTGCCAGCGGACAGGGAGGATTTGGGCAGCCCCAGCATTTT
.	.	TRBJ2-1	TRBV30	CAWSWGEVNEQFF	TGTGCCTGGAGCTGGGGAGAGGTCAATGAGCAGTTCTTC
.	.	TRBJ2-7	TRBV10-3	CAISDLDAGKSSYEQYF	TGTGCCATCAGTGATTTGGACGCCGGGAAAAGCTCCTACGAGCAGTACTTC
.	few	TRBJ2-2	TRBV6-5	CASSYTTIATGELFF	TGTGCCAGCAGTTACACGACCATAGCAACCGGGGAGCTGTTTTTT
.	few	TRBJ1-1	TRBV19	CASSPAGPRGTEAFF	TGTGCCAGTAGTCCCGCGGGACCCCGAGGTACTGAAGCTTTCTTT
TRBD1	.	TRBJ2-6	TRBV7-3	CASSYTGAFGANVLTF	TGTGCCAGCAGCTACACAGGGGCTTTTGGGGCCAACGTCCTGACTTTC
TRBD2	once	TRBJ2-5	TRBV10-3	CAIRGLAGGETQYF	TGTGCCATCAGGGGACTAGCGGGAGGAGAGACCCAGTACTTC
TRBD1	.	TRBJ2-7	TRBV7-8	CASSSSRDRGNYEQYF	TGTGCCAGCAGCTCTTCCCGGGACAGGGGCAACTACGAGCAGTACTTC
.	.	TRBJ1-2	TRBV3-1/TRBV3-2	CASSQGVPGAGYTF	TGTGCCAGCAGCCAAGGAGTGCCAGGGGCTGGCTACACCTTC
.	.	TRBJ1-4	TRBV2	CANSRTQGRWEKLFF	TGTGCCAACTCACGGACACAAGGTCGATGGGAAAAACTGTTTTTT
TRBD1	.	TRBJ1-6	TRBV6-6	CASTAGQGARGSPLHF	TGTGCCAGCACCGCGGGACAGGGGGCTCGGGGGTCACCCCTCCACTTT
.	.	TRBJ1-5	TRBV12-3/TRBV12-4	CASSSRAGQPQHF	TGTGCCAGCAGTTCCAGGGCAGGTCAGCCCCAGCATTTT
TRBD1	.	TRBJ1-2	TRBV7-2	CASSSRTGGNYGYTF	TGTGCCAGCAGCTCTCGGACAGGGGGCAACTATGGCTACACCTTC
TRBD1	.	TRBJ2-5	TRBV6-5	CASRPGGRETQYF	TGTGCCAGCAGACCAGGGGGTCGGGAGACCCAGTACTTC
TRBD1	.	TRBJ2-5	TRBV2	CASSETGGSETQYF	TGTGCCAGCAGCGAGACAGGGGGCTCGGAGACCCAGTACTTC
.	.	TRBJ1-3	TRBV5-1	CASSLGQLTSGNTIYF	TGCGCCAGCAGCTTAGGACAGTTAACCTCTGGAAACACCATATATTTT
TRBD1	.	TRBJ2-3	TRBV7-3	CASSKTGQGTDTQYF	TGTGCCAGCAGCAAGACAGGGCAGGGCACAGATACGCAGTATTTT
TRBD1	.	TRBJ1-6	TRBV30	CAWSVPGTVYNSPLHF	TGTGCCTGGAGTGTACCAGGGACAGTGTATAATTCACCCCTCCACTTT
.	.	TRBJ1-2	TRBV28	CASSRQANYGYTF	TGTGCCAGCAGTCGACAGGCTAACTATGGCTACACCTTC
TRBD1	.	TRBJ1-5	TRBV30	CAWSTGGLLSNQPQHF	TGTGCCTGGAGTACAGGGGGACTACTCAGCAATCAGCCCCAGCATTTT
.	.	TRBJ2-5	TRBV24-1	CATSDFGHPQETQYF	TGTGCCACCAGTGATTTCGGACATCCCCAAGAGACCCAGTACTTC
TRBD1	.	TRBJ1-5	TRBV5-6	CASSRTGRNQPQHF	TGTGCCAGCAGCCGGACAGGGAGGAATCAGCCCCAGCATTTT
.	.	TRBJ1-6	TRBV28	CASKGSGSLNSPLHF	TGTGCCAGCAAGGGGTCCGGCAGCCTGAATTCACCCCTCCACTTT
.	.	TRBJ1-4	TRBV14	CASSQEIGGWGREKLFF	TGTGCCAGCAGCCAAGAAATTGGGGGATGGGGGCGAGAAAAACTGTTTTTT
TRBD1	.	TRBJ2-4	TRBV9	CASSVGEGTGERNIQYF	TGTGCCAGCAGCGTAGGGGAGGGGACAGGGGAGCGAAACATTCAGTACTTC
TRBD1	.	TRBJ1-5	TRBV24-1	CATRQGPGQPQHF	TGTGCCACGAGACAGGGCCCCGGTCAGCCCCAGCATTTT